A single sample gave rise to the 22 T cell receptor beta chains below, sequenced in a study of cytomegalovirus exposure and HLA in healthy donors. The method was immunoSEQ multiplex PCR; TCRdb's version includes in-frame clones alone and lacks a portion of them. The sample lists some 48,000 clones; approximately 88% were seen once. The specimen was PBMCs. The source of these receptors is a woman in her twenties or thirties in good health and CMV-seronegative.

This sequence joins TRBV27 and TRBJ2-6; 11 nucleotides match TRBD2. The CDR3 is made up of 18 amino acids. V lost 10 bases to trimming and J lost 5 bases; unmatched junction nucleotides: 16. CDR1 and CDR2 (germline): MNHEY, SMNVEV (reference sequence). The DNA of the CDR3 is TGTGCCACCAAATCACCGACACTAGCGGGAGTTTGGGCCAACGTCCTGACTTTC. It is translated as CATKSPTLAGVWANVLTF.

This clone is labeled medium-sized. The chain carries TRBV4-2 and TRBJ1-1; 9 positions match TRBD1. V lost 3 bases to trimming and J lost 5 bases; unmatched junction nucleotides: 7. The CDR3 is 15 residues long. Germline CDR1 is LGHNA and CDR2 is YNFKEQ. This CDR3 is CASSQHETGGTEAFF. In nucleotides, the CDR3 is TGTGCCAGCAGCCAGCACGAGACAGGGGGGACTGAAGCTTTCTTT.

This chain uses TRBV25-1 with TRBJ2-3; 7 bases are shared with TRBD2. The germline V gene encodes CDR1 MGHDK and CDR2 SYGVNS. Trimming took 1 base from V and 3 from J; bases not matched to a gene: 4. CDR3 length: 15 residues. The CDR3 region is CASSEWGEGTDTQYF. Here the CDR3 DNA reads TGTGCCAGCAGTGAATGGGGGGAGGGGACAGATACGCAGTATTTT. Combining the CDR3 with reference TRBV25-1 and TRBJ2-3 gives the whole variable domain EADIYQTPRYLVIGTGKKITLECSQTMGHDKMYWYQQDPGMELHLIHYSYGVNSTEKGDLSSESTVSRIRTEHFPLTLESARPSHTSQYLCASSEWGEGTDTQYFGPGTRLTVL.

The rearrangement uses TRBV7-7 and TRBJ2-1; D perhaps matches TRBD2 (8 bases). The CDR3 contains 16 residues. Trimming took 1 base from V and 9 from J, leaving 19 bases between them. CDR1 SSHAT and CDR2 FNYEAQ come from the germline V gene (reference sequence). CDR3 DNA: TGTGCCAGCAGCTTAGAGGGGGCGGGAGGTATTGGTGAGCAGTTCTTC. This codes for CASSLEGAGGIGEQFF.

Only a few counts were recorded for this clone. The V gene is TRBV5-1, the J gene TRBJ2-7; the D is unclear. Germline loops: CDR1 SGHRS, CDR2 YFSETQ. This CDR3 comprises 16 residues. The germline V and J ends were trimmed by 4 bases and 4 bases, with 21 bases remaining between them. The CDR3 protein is CASSLADGPWLYEQYF. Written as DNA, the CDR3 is TGCGCCAGCAGCCTCGCGGATGGTCCGTGGCTATACGAGCAGTACTTC.

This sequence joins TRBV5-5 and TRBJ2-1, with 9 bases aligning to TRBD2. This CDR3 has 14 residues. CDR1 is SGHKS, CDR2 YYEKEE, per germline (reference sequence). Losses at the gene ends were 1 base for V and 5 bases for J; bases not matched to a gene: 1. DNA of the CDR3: TGTGCCAGCAGCTTGTCTAGCGGGAACAATGAGCAGTTCTTC. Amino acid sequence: CASSLSSGNNEQFF.

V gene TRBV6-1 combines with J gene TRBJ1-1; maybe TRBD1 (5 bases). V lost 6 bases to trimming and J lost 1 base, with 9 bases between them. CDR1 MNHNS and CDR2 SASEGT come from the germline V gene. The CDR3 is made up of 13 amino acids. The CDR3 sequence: CASRGGRNTEAFF. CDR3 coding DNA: TGTGCCAGCAGGGGGGGACGGAACACTGAAGCTTTCTTT.

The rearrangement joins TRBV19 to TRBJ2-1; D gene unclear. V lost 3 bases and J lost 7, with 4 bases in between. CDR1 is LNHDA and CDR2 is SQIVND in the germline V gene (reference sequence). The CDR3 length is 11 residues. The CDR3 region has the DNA TGTGCCAGTAGTATTCGGAATGAGCAGTTCTTC. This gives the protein CASSIRNEQFF.

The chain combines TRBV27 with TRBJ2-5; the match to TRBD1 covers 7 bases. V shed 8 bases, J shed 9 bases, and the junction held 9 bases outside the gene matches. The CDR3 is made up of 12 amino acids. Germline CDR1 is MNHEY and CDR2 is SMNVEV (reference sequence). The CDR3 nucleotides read TGTGCCAGCGCCCGGGGCCAGGGGGCCCAGTACTTC. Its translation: CASARGQGAQYF.

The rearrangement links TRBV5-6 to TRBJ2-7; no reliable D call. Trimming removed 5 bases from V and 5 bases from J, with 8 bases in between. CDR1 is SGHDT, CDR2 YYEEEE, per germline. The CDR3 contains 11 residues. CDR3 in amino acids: CASSYSNEQYF. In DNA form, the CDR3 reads TGTGCCAGCAGTTATAGCAACGAGCAGTACTTC.

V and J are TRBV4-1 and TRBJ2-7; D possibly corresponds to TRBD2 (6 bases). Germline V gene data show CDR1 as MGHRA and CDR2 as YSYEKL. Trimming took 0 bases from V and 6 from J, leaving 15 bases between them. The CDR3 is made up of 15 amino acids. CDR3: CASSQEGTGMSEQYF. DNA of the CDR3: TGCGCCAGCAGCCAAGAAGGGACTGGGATGAGCGAGCAGTACTTC.

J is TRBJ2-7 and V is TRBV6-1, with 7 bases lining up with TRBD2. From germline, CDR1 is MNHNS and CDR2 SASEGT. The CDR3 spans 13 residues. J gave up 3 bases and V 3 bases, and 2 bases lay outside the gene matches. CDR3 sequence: CASSDASGYEQYF. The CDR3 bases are TGTGCCAGCAGTGATGCTAGCGGCTACGAGCAGTACTTC.

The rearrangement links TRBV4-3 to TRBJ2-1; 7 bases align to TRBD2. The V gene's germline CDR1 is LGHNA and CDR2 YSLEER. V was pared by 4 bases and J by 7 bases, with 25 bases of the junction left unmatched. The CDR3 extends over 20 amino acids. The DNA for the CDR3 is TGCGCCAGCAGCCTCTTAGGACTAGGATTTCTAGTAGGGACCCCAAATGAGCAGTTCTTC. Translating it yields CASSLLGLGFLVGTPNEQFF.

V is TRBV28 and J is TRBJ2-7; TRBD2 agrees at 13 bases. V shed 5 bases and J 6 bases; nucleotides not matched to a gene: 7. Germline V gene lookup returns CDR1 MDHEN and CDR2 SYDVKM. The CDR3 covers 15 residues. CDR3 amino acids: CASSGGTSGKGEQYF. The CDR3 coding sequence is TGTGCCAGCAGTGGCGGGACTAGCGGGAAGGGCGAGCAGTACTTC.

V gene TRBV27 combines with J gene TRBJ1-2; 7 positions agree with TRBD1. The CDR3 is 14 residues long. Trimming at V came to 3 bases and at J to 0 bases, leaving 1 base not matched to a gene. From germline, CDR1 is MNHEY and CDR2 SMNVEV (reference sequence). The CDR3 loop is CASSFGTANYGYTF. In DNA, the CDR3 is TGTGCCAGCAGTTTTGGGACAGCTAACTATGGCTACACCTTC.

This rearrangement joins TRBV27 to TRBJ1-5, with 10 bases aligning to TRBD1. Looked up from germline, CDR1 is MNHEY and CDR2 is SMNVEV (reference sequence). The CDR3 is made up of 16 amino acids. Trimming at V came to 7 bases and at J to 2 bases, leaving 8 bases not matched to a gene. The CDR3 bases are TGTGCCAGCACAAAGTACGGGACAGGGGGCAATCAGCCCCAGCATTTT. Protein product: CASTKYGTGGNQPQHF.

CDR3 sequence (DNA): TGCGCCAGCAGCCAAGATGTTACGAGGATAACTAATGAAAAACTGTTTTTT. This translates into CASSQDVTRITNEKLFF. V gene TRBV4-3 combines with J gene TRBJ1-4; D not certain. Germline CDR1 reads LGHNA; CDR2 reads YSLEER. The CDR3 is 17 amino acids. V lost 0 bases, J lost 1 base, and 12 bases lay in between.

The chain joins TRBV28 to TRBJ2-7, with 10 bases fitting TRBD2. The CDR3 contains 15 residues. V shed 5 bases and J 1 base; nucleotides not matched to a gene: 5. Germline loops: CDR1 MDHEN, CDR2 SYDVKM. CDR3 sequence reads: CASSPGTSASYEQYF. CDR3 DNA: TGTGCCAGCAGTCCCGGGACTAGCGCTTCCTACGAGCAGTACTTC.

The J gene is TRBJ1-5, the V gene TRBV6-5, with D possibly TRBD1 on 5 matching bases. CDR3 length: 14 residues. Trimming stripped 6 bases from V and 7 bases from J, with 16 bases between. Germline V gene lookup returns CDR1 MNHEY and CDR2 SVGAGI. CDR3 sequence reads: CASSARVLGQPQHF. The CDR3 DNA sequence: TGTGCCAGCAGCGCCAGGGTCTTGGGCCAGCCCCAGCATTTT.

The CDR3 coding sequence is TGCAGCGTTGCGGGACAGGATGGCACCGGGGAGCTGTTTTTT. Translating gives CSVAGQDGTGELFF. The genes are TRBV29-1 and TRBJ2-2; 8 nucleotides line up with TRBD1. Per the germline V gene, CDR1 is SQVTM and CDR2 is ANQGSEA. With V trimmed by 4 bases and J by 4 bases, 5 bases remained unmatched. This CDR3 has 14 residues.

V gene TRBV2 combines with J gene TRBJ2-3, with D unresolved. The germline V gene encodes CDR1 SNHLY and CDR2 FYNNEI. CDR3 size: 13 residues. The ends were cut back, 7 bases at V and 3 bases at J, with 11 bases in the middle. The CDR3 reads CASKAFTTDTQYF. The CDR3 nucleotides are TGTGCCAGCAAAGCCTTTACGACAGATACGCAGTATTTT.

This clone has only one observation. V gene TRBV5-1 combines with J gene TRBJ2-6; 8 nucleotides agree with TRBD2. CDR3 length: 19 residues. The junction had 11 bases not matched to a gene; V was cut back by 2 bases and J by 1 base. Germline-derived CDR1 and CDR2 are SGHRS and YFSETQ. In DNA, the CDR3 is TGCGCCAGCAGCTTTATGCCCGAGCGGGAGTTATCTGGGGCCAACGTCCTGACTTTC. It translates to CASSFMPERELSGANVLTF. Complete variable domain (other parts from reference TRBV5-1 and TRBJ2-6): KAGVTQTPRYLIKTRGQQVTLSCSPISGHRSVSWYQQTPGQGLQFLFEYFSETQRNKGNFPGRFSGRQFSNSRSEMNVSTLELGDSALYLCASSFMPERELSGANVLTFGAGSRLTVL.